One and the same sample provided the 23 T cell receptor beta chains below, sequenced in a study of Ad26.COV2.S vaccination and SARS-CoV-2 variants. Treatment: roughly 20 received Ad26.COV2.S at low or high dose, single or two shots; about 5 received placebo; per-sample allocation not given. Day 63 after the first injection of vaccine or placebo was the sampling time. Produced via immunoSEQ multiplex PCR; TCRdb's table is partial and in-frame only. The data show about 450,000 clones, approximately 92% seen once. Sequences were derived from peripheral blood, sampled in a trial of Ad26.COV2.S vaccine versus placebo. These receptors originate from a person aged 18-65 years who received the Ad26.COV2.S COVID-19 vaccine or a placebo.

V usage is TRBV3-1 (or the pseudogene TRBV3-2) and J usage is TRBJ2-1, with 10 bases fitting TRBD2. V lost 0 bases to trimming and J lost 9 bases; unmatched junction nucleotides: 11. This CDR3 contains 17 residues. Germline CDR1 is LGHDT and CDR2 is YNNKEL (reference sequence). The CDR3: CASSQDQGASGSAEQFF. CDR3 nucleotide sequence: TGTGCCAGCAGCCAAGATCAGGGTGCTAGCGGGAGTGCTGAGCAGTTCTTC.

The chain combines TRBV3-1 (or the pseudogene TRBV3-2) with TRBJ1-3; D gene unclear. The CDR3 is 14 amino acids. CDR1 and CDR2 from the germline V gene are LGHDT and YNNKEL (reference sequence). Trimming cost V 2 bases and J 1 base, with 6 bases left between them. The CDR3 spells CASSQSPSGNTIYF. The DNA for the CDR3 is TGTGCCAGCAGCCAATCCCCTTCTGGAAACACCATATATTTT.

J is TRBJ2-3 and V is TRBV7-2, with 13 positions matching TRBD2. The CDR3 is 17 residues long. The germline V gene encodes CDR1 SGHTA and CDR2 FQGNSA. Losses at the gene ends were 5 bases for V and 4 bases for J; bases not matched to a gene: 9. The CDR3 DNA follows: TGTGCCAGCAGCCTCAGACTAGCGGGGGGTTTATCAGATACGCAGTATTTT. The encoded protein is CASSLRLAGGLSDTQYF.

The chain joins TRBV19 to TRBJ2-3; no clear D gene. Trimming cost V 3 bases and J 0 bases, with 10 bases left between them. The CDR3 spans 15 residues. The V gene's germline CDR1 is LNHDA and CDR2 SQIVND (reference sequence). CDR3 region: CASSIRADSTDTQYF. DNA of the CDR3: TGTGCCAGTAGTATTCGGGCGGATAGCACAGATACGCAGTATTTT.

This rearrangement joins TRBV7-3 to TRBJ2-2; TRBD2 aligns across 7 bases. The V segment lost 1 base and the J segment 3 bases; nucleotides outside the gene matches: 8. The germline gives CDR1 SGHTA, CDR2 FQGTGA. This CDR3 is 17 amino acids long. The CDR3 protein is CASSLIGGGYDTGELFF. The CDR3 DNA is TGTGCCAGCAGCTTAATCGGGGGAGGGTACGACACCGGGGAGCTGTTTTTT.

V is TRBV27 and J is TRBJ2-2, with 8 bases lining up with TRBD1. CDR3 length: 13 amino acids. Trimming cost V 7 bases and J 7 bases; bases outside gene matches: 5. Germline V gene sequence: CDR1 MNHEY, CDR2 SMNVEV (reference sequence). CDR3 amino acids: CASTGQGVGELFF. The CDR3, as DNA: TGTGCCAGCACCGGACAGGGTGTCGGGGAGCTGTTTTTT.

The chain is built from TRBV7-2 and TRBJ1-2, with D unresolved. CDR3 size: 12 residues. Trimming took off 2 bases at V and 2 bases at J, with 3 bases between the two ends. Germline CDR1 is SGHTA and CDR2 is FQGNSA. The CDR3 reads CASSLMNYGYTF. As DNA, the CDR3 is TGTGCCAGCAGCTTAATGAACTATGGCTACACCTTC.

This clone was recorded a few times. This rearrangement joins TRBV2 to TRBJ2-1; D unclear. The CDR3 is 15 residues long. The ends were cut back, 6 bases at V and 3 bases at J, with 15 bases in the middle. CDR1 is SNHLY and CDR2 is FYNNEI in the germline V gene. CDR3 residues: CASRDGRGNYNEQFF. CDR3 nucleotide sequence: TGTGCCAGCAGAGATGGGCGAGGAAACTACAATGAGCAGTTCTTC.

The rearrangement joins TRBV5-1 to TRBJ1-2; TRBD1 aligns across 7 bases. Trimming removed 4 bases from V and 5 bases from J; junction bases left unmatched: 5. The germline gives CDR1 SGHRS, CDR2 YFSETQ. This CDR3 comprises 13 residues. The CDR3 is CASSPGGAYGYTF. CDR3 bases: TGCGCCAGCAGCCCAGGGGGAGCTTATGGCTACACCTTC.

The chain uses TRBV9 and TRBJ1-2; 8 positions agree with TRBD1. CDR1 and CDR2 from the germline V gene are SGDLS and YYNGEE. The J segment lost 6 bases and the V segment lost 2 bases, leaving 12 bases of the junction unmatched. The CDR3 has 16 amino acids. The CDR3: CASSVAEDRAFHGYTF. CDR3 in DNA: TGTGCCAGCAGCGTCGCGGAGGACAGGGCATTTCATGGCTACACCTTC.

The rearrangement joins TRBV27 to TRBJ2-7, with D perhaps matching TRBD1 or TRBD2 (6 bases each). The V and J ends lost 3 bases and 4 bases respectively, with 10 bases between them. The CDR3 loop spans 13 amino acids. Germline V lookup: CDR1 MNHEY, CDR2 SMNVEV (reference sequence). This CDR3 reads CASSLGGGYEQYV. In DNA, the CDR3 is TGTGCCAGCAGTTTGGGGGGCGGATACGAGCAGTACGTC.

The chain links TRBV29-1 to TRBJ2-1; TRBD2 matches at 7 bases. This CDR3 is built from 12 residues. Germline CDR1 is SQVTM and CDR2 is ANQGSEA. J was trimmed by 8 bases and V by 3 bases; bases with no gene match: 4. CDR3 DNA sequence: TGCAGCGTTGAGTGGGGGAGGGATGAGCAGTTCTTC. Amino acids: CSVEWGRDEQFF.

This clone was picked up one time. This sequence joins TRBV12-3 or TRBV12-4 and TRBJ2-5, with unresolved D. Trimming removed 3 bases from V and 2 bases from J, with 7 bases in between. The CDR3 runs to 13 residues. The CDR3 region is CASSFPPQETQYF. In DNA form, the CDR3 reads TGTGCCAGCAGTTTCCCCCCTCAAGAGACCCAGTACTTC.

The V and J genes are TRBV18 and TRBJ1-3; D not certain. Germline V gene lookup returns CDR1 KGHSH and CDR2 LQKENI. Trimming pared 2 bases from V and 1 base from J, leaving 6 bases between. The CDR3 covers 14 residues. The DNA of the CDR3 is TGTGCCAGCTCACCATCTAGGTCTGGAAACACCATATATTTT. This translates into CASSPSRSGNTIYF.

The rearrangement uses TRBV10-1 and TRBJ1-4; 9 nucleotides agree with TRBD1. In germline, CDR1 is WNHNN, CDR2 SYGVQD (reference sequence). The trim removed 7 bases at V and 7 bases at J, leaving 7 bases unmatched. The CDR3 is made up of 14 amino acids. The CDR3 bases are TGCGCCAGCACCGAGGACAGGGGCGGTGAAAAACTGTTTTTT. Amino acid sequence: CASTEDRGGEKLFF.

This chain connects TRBV11-2 to TRBJ2-5; D remains unclear. The germline gives CDR1 SGHAT, CDR2 FQNNGV. This CDR3 spans 15 amino acids. V shed 4 bases and J shed 4 bases, with 16 bases lying between them. The CDR3 bases are TGTGCCAGCAGCTCCTCAGGAATTTTGATAGAGACCCAGTACTTC. Amino acids: CASSSSGILIETQYF.

This chain links TRBV6-2 or TRBV6-3 with TRBJ1-2; D is possibly TRBD1 (6 bases). Trimming stripped 2 bases from V and 4 bases from J, with 11 bases between. Germline CDR1 reads MNHEY; CDR2 reads SVGEGT. The CDR3 consists of 14 residues. Written as DNA, the CDR3 is TGTGCCAGCAGTTACATTGTGGGGGCCTATGGCTACACCTTC. It specifies CASSYIVGAYGYTF.

The chain employs TRBV21-1 and TRBJ2-7; TRBD1 was called by the table and not checked on the DNA. TRBV21-1 is a recognized pseudogene. This CDR3 is built from 14 residues. The DNA of the CDR3 is TGTGCCAGCAGCAAAAGGGACAGCTCCTACGAGCAGTACTTC. Protein sequence: CASSKRDSSYEQYF.

The rearrangement joins TRBV27 to TRBJ1-2, with TRBD1 matching over 11 bases. Germline trimming cut 4 bases from V and 2 bases from J; bases unmatched to any gene: 15. CDR3 length equals 19 residues. Germline CDR1 and CDR2: MNHEY and SMNVEV (reference sequence). CDR3 sequence: CASSSQPGTGGRRNYGYTF. CDR3 DNA: TGTGCCAGCAGTTCCCAACCCGGGACAGGGGGGAGACGCAACTATGGCTACACCTTC.

The CDR3 reads CASSFRDIRNNEQFF. The CDR3 nucleotides read TGTGCCAGCAGCTTCCGGGATATTCGGAACAATGAGCAGTTCTTC. The rearrangement joins TRBV5-8 to TRBJ2-1, with a possible D match to TRBD2 (5 bases). Germline V gives CDR1 SGHTS, CDR2 YDEGEE. The CDR3 covers 15 residues. The V and J ends lost 2 bases and 5 bases respectively, with 14 bases between them.

The rearrangement uses TRBV7-9 and TRBJ2-7; D may be TRBD2 (6 bases). This CDR3 is built from 14 residues. CDR1 SEHNR and CDR2 FQNEAQ come from the germline V gene (reference sequence). Trimming took 1 base from V and 3 from J, leaving 10 bases between them. The CDR3 is CASSLVAGIYEQYF. CDR3 in DNA: TGTGCCAGCAGCTTAGTGGCGGGGATCTACGAGCAGTACTTC.

This chain joins TRBV10-3 and TRBJ1-5; no clear D. CDR1 and CDR2 from the germline V gene are ENHRY and SYGVKD. The germline V and J ends were trimmed by 1 base and 0 bases, with 10 bases remaining between them. This CDR3 has 16 residues. The CDR3 DNA follows: TGTGCCATCAGTGAGTTTGGAGGGTATAGCAATCAGCCCCAGCATTTT. Protein sequence: CAISEFGGYSNQPQHF.

This clone showed up just a few times. The chain combines TRBV29-1 with TRBJ1-1, with D hard to call. V was shortened by 5 bases and J by 4 bases, with 11 bases between the two germline ends. The CDR3 totals 12 residues. Looked up from germline, CDR1 is SQVTM and CDR2 is ANQGSEA. CDR3 region: CSVRRASTEAFF. CDR3 DNA: TGCAGCGTTCGTCGGGCGTCCACTGAAGCTTTCTTT.